This T cell receptor beta chain appears in the sequencing data of a study of blood T cell repertoires in COVID-19. The CDR3 has 15 amino acids. Germline trimming cut 6 bases from V and 6 bases from J; bases unmatched to any gene: 13. Germline V gene data show CDR1 as MDHEN and CDR2 as SYDVKM. The study recruited people aged about 18 to 90 years across around 24 US areas. Recovered status in Cohort 3 required two negative PCRs, clearance, or symptom resolution. The assay was immunoSEQ multiplex PCR, and TCRdb's table has in-frame clones only and misses some. The table records 350,000 to 550,000 clones, 80% to 90% of them present only once.

The sequenced sample consisted of PBMCs or T cells enriched from blood (not recorded which). The gene calls are TRBV28 and TRBJ2-7, with 8 bases aligning to TRBD1. This TCR derives from a man aged 25 to 45 who had recovered from COVID-19. The CDR3, as DNA: TGTGCCAGCAGCCCCCCCGACAGGGGACCTTCCGAGCAGTACTTC. Translated: CASSPPDRGPSEQYF.